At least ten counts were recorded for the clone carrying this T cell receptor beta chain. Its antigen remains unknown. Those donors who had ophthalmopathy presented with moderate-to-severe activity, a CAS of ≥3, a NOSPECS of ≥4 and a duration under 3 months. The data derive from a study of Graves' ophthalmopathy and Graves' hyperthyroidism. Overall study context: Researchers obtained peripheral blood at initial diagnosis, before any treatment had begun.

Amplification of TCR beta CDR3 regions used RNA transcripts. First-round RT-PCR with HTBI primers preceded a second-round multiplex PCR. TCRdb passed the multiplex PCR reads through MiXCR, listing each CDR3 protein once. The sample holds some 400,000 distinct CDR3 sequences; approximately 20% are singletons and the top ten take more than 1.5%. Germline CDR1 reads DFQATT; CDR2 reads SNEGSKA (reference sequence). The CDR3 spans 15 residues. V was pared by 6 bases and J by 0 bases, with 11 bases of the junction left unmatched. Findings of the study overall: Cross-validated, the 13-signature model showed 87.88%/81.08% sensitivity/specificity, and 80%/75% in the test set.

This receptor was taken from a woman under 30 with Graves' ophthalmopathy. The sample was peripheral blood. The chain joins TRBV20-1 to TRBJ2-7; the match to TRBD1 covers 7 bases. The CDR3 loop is CSAPGQYTFSYEQYF. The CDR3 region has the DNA TGCAGTGCCCCGGGACAGTATACCTTCTCCTACGAGCAGTACTTC.